This T cell receptor beta chain appears in the sequencing data of a study of OX40 agonist ivuxolimab in advanced cancers. Study context: Anti-PD-1, anti-PD-L1 or anti-CTLA-4 therapy given earlier was allowed, and roughly 40% had some.

Assay: immunoSEQ multiplex PCR; the TCRdb copy retains only in-frame clones and omits some. The sample yields about 45,000 clones, roughly 86% seen once. Study-wide results and limits: Among the lowest peripheral clonal expansion occurred in 0.1-3.0 mg/kg partial responders.

Germline V gene data show CDR1 as SGDLS and CDR2 as YYNGEE. This CDR3 has 17 amino acids. The V gene end was trimmed by 0 bases and the J gene end by 1 base; junction bases not matched to a gene: 8. This clone was seen more than once but under ten times. No antigen is known for it. The TCR originated in an adult with an advanced solid tumor such as melanoma, head and neck, liver or kidney cancer. The sequencing here drew on CD4+ or CD8+ T cells sorted from blood, taken in a trial of the OX40 agonist ivuxolimab. V gene TRBV9 combines with J gene TRBJ1-1; the match to TRBD1 covers 8 bases. The CDR3 DNA follows: TGTGCCAGCAGCGTAGCTTTGGACAGGGTAGGGAACACTGAAGCTTTCTTT. Its protein product is CASSVALDRVGNTEAFF. The full variable domain, in which reference TRBV9 and TRBJ1-1 provide the parts outside the CDR3, is DSGVTQTPKHLITATGQRVTLRCSPRSGDLSVYWYQQSLDQGLQFLIQYYNGEERAKGNILERFSAQQFPDLHSELNLSSLELGDSALYFCASSVALDRVGNTEAFFGQGTRLTVV.